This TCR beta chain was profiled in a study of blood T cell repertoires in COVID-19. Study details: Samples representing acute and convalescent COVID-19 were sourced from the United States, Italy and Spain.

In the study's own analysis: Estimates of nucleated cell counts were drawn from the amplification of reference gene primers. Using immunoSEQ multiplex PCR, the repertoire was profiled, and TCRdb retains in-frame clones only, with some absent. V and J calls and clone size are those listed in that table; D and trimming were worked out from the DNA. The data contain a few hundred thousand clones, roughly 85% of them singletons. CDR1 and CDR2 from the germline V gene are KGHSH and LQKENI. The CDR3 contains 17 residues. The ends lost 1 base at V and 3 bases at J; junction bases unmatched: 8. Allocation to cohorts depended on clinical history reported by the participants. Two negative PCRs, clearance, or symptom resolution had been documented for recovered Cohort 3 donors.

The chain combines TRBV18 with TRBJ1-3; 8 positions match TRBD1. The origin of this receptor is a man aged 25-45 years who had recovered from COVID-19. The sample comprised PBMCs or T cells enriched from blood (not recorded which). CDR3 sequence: CASSPRPARGLGNTIYF. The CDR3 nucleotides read TGTGCCAGCTCACCACGGCCGGCCAGGGGGCTTGGAAACACCATATATTTT. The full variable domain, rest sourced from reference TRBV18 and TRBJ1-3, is NAGVMQNPRHLVRRRGQEARLRCSPMKGHSHVYWYRQLPEEGLKFMVYLQKENIIDESGMPKERFSAEFPKEGPSILRIQQVVRGDSAAYFCASSPRPARGLGNTIYFGEGSWLTVV.